This TCR beta chain was identified during a study of cytomegalovirus exposure and HLA in healthy donors. The PCR made use of 60 Vbeta and 13 Jbeta primers. Profiled with immunoSEQ multiplex PCR; TCRdb holds only in-frame clones, not every one. The table records 100,000 to 150,000 clones, 78% of them present only once. CDR3 length: 15 amino acids. V was cut by 0 bases and J by 3 bases, with 11 bases left in between. CDR1 and CDR2 from the germline V gene are SGHDT and YYEEEE. The sequence was obtained from a man under 40 in good health and CMV-seropositive. The chain is built from TRBV5-6 and TRBJ2-3; the D is unclear. The specimen sequenced was PBMCs. This CDR3 is CASSLGGGATDTQYF. CDR3 DNA sequence: TGTGCCAGCAGCTTGGGAGGCGGAGCTACAGATACGCAGTATTTT.